This T cell receptor beta chain was captured in a study of siplizumab effects on memory and regulatory T cells. Study-wide results and caveats: Confirmation was lacking for the suppressive function of proliferating Tregs derived from siplizumab cultures.

As for this clone: Its antigen remains unknown.

Germline V CDR1 and CDR2: SGHRS, YFSETQ. The CDR3 has 15 amino acids. Assays covered roughly 9.8 x 10^4 TCR templates per sample. Sequencing used immunoSEQ multiplex PCR; TCRdb keeps in-frame clones, though not all of them. The profile shows around 95,000 clones, approximately 91% of them singletons. The source is a human donor in good health. The specimen was CD4+ T cells sorted from blood. The chain recombines TRBV5-1 with TRBJ2-5; perhaps TRBD1 as D (5 bases). The J call may be mistaken, given a closer DNA end match to TRBJ2-7. The CDR3 DNA reads as TGCGCCAGCAGCTACCTTATAGGGGTTCGCTACGAGCAGTACTTC. Its protein product is CASSYLIGVRYEQYF.